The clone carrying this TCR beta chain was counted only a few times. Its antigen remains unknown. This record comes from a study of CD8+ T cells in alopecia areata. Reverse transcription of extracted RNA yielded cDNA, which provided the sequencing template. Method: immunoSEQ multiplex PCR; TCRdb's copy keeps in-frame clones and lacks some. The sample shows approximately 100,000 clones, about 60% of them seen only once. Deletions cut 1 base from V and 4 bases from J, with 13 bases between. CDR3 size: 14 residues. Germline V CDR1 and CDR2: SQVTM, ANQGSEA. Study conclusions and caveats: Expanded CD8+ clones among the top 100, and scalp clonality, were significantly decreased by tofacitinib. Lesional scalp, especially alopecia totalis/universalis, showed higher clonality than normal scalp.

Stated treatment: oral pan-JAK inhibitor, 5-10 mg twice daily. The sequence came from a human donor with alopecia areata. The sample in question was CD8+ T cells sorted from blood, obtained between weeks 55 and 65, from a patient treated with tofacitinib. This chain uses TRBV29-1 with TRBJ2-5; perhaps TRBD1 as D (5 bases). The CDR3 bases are TGCAGCGTTGAAGGGCCCCAGGGCTTAGAGACCCAGTACTTC. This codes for CSVEGPQGLETQYF.